These 30 T cell receptor beta chains originate from one sample sequenced in a study of Ad26.COV2.S vaccination and SARS-CoV-2 variants. TCRdb's table, derived via immunoSEQ multiplex PCR, lists solely in-frame clones and lacks some. Counted here are more than 300,000 clones, about 82% occurring once; the ten biggest clones make up about 2.1%. Treatment in this sample: about 20 received Ad26.COV2.S at low or high dose, single or two shots; 5 received placebo; per-sample allocation not given. Samples analyzed were those drawn on day 63 after the first vaccine or placebo injection. Here the sequenced sample was peripheral blood, taken in a trial of Ad26.COV2.S vaccine versus placebo. The receptor set was obtained from a person aged 18-60 years who received the Ad26.COV2.S COVID-19 vaccine or a placebo.

The V gene is TRBV6-4, the J gene TRBJ1-1; D remains ambiguous. The CDR3 extends over 13 amino acids. Germline lookup yields CDR1 MRHNA and CDR2 SNTAGT. With 5 bases removed from V and 0 bases from J, the gap between germline ends came to 7 bases. Here the CDR3 DNA reads TGTGCCAGCAGTCAACAGATGAACACTGAAGCTTTCTTT. As protein: CASSQQMNTEAFF.

The V call is TRBV19, the J call TRBJ1-5; D is uncertain. The germline gives CDR1 LNHDA, CDR2 SQIVND (reference sequence). The CDR3 is 16 amino acids. Trimming removed 5 bases at V and 4 bases at J, with 18 bases between. This chain's CDR3 is CASSDVLQPWNQPQHF. CDR3 nucleotides: TGTGCCAGTAGTGATGTTCTCCAGCCCTGGAATCAGCCCCAGCATTTT. Full variable domain (rest looked up from reference TRBV19 and TRBJ1-5): DGGITQSPKYLFRKEGQNVTLSCEQNLNHDAMYWYRQDPGQGLRLIYYSQIVNDFQKGDIAEGYSVSREKKESFPLTVTSAQKNPTAFYLCASSDVLQPWNQPQHFGDGTRLSIL.

J is TRBJ2-7 and V is TRBV21-1; TRBD1 is the table's D call, not checked against the DNA. TRBV21-1 is labeled a pseudogene. The CDR3 contains 14 residues. In nucleotides, the CDR3 is TGTGCCAGCAGCTTACCGGGACATCCCTCCGAGCAGTACTTC. It yields the protein CASSLPGHPSEQYF.

The chain joins TRBV19 to TRBJ2-2; D remains unclear. The ends were cut back, 4 bases at V and 6 bases at J, with 9 bases in the middle. Germline V gene data show CDR1 as LNHDA and CDR2 as SQIVND (reference sequence). CDR3 length equals 13 residues. The CDR3 here is CASSTRRSGELFF. Written as DNA, the CDR3 is TGTGCCAGTAGTACCCGCAGGTCCGGGGAGCTGTTTTTT. The variable domain in full, completed from reference TRBV19 and TRBJ2-2, reads DGGITQSPKYLFRKEGQNVTLSCEQNLNHDAMYWYRQDPGQGLRLIYYSQIVNDFQKGDIAEGYSVSREKKESFPLTVTSAQKNPTAFYLCASSTRRSGELFFGEGSRLTVL.

The chain uses TRBV11-3 and TRBJ2-2; D not resolved. From germline, CDR1 is SGHNT and CDR2 YENEEA. V lost 1 base and J 0 bases, leaving 9 bases between the germline ends. The CDR3 has 16 residues. The CDR3 bases are TGTGCCAGCAGCTTAGCACGCGTCGCGAACACCGGGGAGCTGTTTTTT. Its protein is CASSLARVANTGELFF.

This clone was seen just once. The chain employs TRBV30 and TRBJ2-6; D unresolved. Looked up from germline, CDR1 is GTSNPN and CDR2 is SVGIG (reference sequence). Trimming left V 8 bases short and J 0 bases short, with 8 bases between. CDR3 length equals 13 residues. CDR3 loop: CARSDSGANVLTF. The CDR3 DNA follows: TGTGCCCGATCAGACTCTGGGGCCAACGTCCTGACTTTC.

This clone has more than one count but fewer than ten. The chain couples TRBV5-1 to TRBJ1-1; 9 nucleotides align to TRBD1. The CDR3 extends over 15 amino acids. Germline V gene data show CDR1 as SGHRS and CDR2 as YFSETQ. J gave up 0 bases and V 3 bases, and 3 bases lay outside the gene matches. This CDR3 is CASSSTGGLNTEAFF. The CDR3, as DNA: TGCGCCAGCAGCTCGACAGGGGGATTGAACACTGAAGCTTTCTTT.

CDR3 region: CASSFGENQPQHF. The CDR3 DNA reads as TGTGCCAGCAGTTTTGGGGAAAATCAGCCCCAGCATTTT. The J gene is TRBJ1-5, the V gene TRBV12-3 or TRBV12-4; D not certain. This CDR3 is built from 13 residues. The V end was cut by 3 bases, the J end by 4 bases, with 7 bases between.

J is TRBJ2-7 and V is TRBV5-5, with 9 nucleotides matching TRBD1. With V trimmed by 7 bases and J by 7 bases, 12 bases remained unmatched. The CDR3 has 14 amino acids. The germline CDR1 and CDR2 sequences are SGHKS and YYEKEE (reference sequence). The DNA for the CDR3 is TGTGCCAGCCGCCATGGGGACAGGGTTGGGGAGCAGTACTTC. Protein product: CASRHGDRVGEQYF.

V usage is TRBV25-1 and J usage is TRBJ1-4; possible D gene TRBD1, 5 bases. Trimming left V 5 bases short and J 7 bases short, with 14 bases between. The CDR3 length is 14 residues. Germline V gives CDR1 MGHDK, CDR2 SYGVNS. The CDR3 spells CASSLQRGSEKLFF. The CDR3 nucleotides read TGTGCCAGCAGTCTCCAAAGGGGTAGTGAAAAACTGTTTTTT. Based on the CDR3 plus reference TRBV25-1 and TRBJ1-4, the full variable domain is EADIYQTPRYLVIGTGKKITLECSQTMGHDKMYWYQQDPGMELHLIHYSYGVNSTEKGDLSSESTVSRIRTEHFPLTLESARPSHTSQYLCASSLQRGSEKLFFGSGTQLSVL.

The DNA of the CDR3 is TGTGCCAGCAGTGAAAGGGGCAGAAACTATGGCTACACCTTC. It is translated as CASSERGRNYGYTF. The gene calls are TRBV6-1 and TRBJ1-2, with a weak D call TRBD1 (5 bases). V was clipped by 2 bases and J by 2 bases, with 9 bases between them. This CDR3 comprises 14 residues. Germline-derived CDR1 and CDR2 are MNHNS and SASEGT.

The chain combines TRBV5-1 with TRBJ1-2, with 7 bases that match TRBD1. Germline V gene sequence: CDR1 SGHRS, CDR2 YFSETQ. The trim removed 2 bases at V and 9 bases at J, leaving 10 bases unmatched. This CDR3 has 14 amino acids. CDR3 in DNA: TGCGCCAGCAGCTTAGGGACAGCCGCAGTCAGCTACACCTTC. It yields the protein CASSLGTAAVSYTF. The whole variable domain, filled in from reference TRBV5-1 and TRBJ1-2, reads KAGVTQTPRYLIKTRGQQVTLSCSPISGHRSVSWYQQTPGQGLQFLFEYFSETQRNKGNFPGRFSGRQFSNSRSEMNVSTLELGDSALYLCASSLGTAAVSYTFGSGTRLTVV.

On this clone itself: The junction differs from germline at one of its ends, possibly a read error. The rearrangement links TRBV28 to TRBJ1-1; D unresolved. The CDR3 consists of 11 residues. Per the germline V gene, CDR1 is MDHEN and CDR2 is SYDVKM. The CDR3 is CASSPDNSLIF. The CDR3 DNA follows: TGTGCCAGCAGCCCTGACAATAGTTTAATCTTT.

The chain employs TRBV27 and TRBJ2-2, with 12 bases that match TRBD2. Germline V gives CDR1 MNHEY, CDR2 SMNVEV (reference sequence). Germline trimming cut 6 bases from V and 2 bases from J; bases unmatched to any gene: 13. This CDR3 has 19 residues. CDR3: CASSPSSGGDLPNTGELFF. CDR3 DNA sequence: TGTGCCAGCAGCCCGTCTAGCGGGGGGGACCTTCCCAACACCGGGGAGCTGTTTTTT.

V usage is TRBV15 and J usage is TRBJ1-3; D may be TRBD1 (6 bases). This CDR3 is 13 amino acids long. The germline gives CDR1 LNHNV, CDR2 YYDKDF (reference sequence). The V end lost 5 bases, the J end lost 8 bases, and 13 bases lay between the germline ends. CDR3 sequence reads: CATSLDSTDTIYF. Here the CDR3 DNA reads TGTGCCACCAGCCTGGACAGCACAGACACCATATATTTT. Full variable domain (missing parts from reference TRBV15 and TRBJ1-3): DAMVIQNPRYQVTQFGKPVTLSCSQTLNHNVMYWYQQKSSQAPKLLFHYYDKDFNNEADTPDNFQSRRPNTSFCFLDIRSPGLGDTAMYLCATSLDSTDTIYFGEGSWLTVV.

This clone has more than one count but fewer than ten. The chain has TRBV7-6 and TRBJ2-7; the match to TRBD1 covers 7 bases. The CDR3 has 13 amino acids. Germline CDR1 SGHVS, CDR2 FNYEAQ. Trimming at V came to 3 bases and at J to 5 bases, leaving 4 bases not matched to a gene. The CDR3 loop is CASSLETGNEQYF. CDR3 in DNA: TGTGCCAGCAGCTTGGAGACAGGGAACGAGCAGTACTTC.

The chain has TRBV15 and TRBJ1-1; D is ambiguous. This CDR3 is 14 amino acids long. V lost 0 bases and J 1 base, leaving 6 bases between the germline ends. Per the germline V gene, CDR1 is LNHNV and CDR2 is YYDKDF (reference sequence). Here the CDR3 DNA reads TGTGCCACCAGCAGAGACAGGAGGAACACTGAAGCTTTCTTT. Translation gives CATSRDRRNTEAFF.

V usage is TRBV27 and J usage is TRBJ2-5; 8 bases fit TRBD2. Germline V gene data show CDR1 as MNHEY and CDR2 as SMNVEV (reference sequence). The CDR3 is made up of 15 amino acids. V shed 5 bases and J 10 bases; nucleotides not matched to a gene: 15. For the CDR3, the DNA is TGTGCCAGCAGTCGGAAACTAGCGGCTATTGTGGACCAGTACTTC. The encoded protein is CASSRKLAAIVDQYF.

The CDR3 DNA reads as TGTGCCAGCAGTCAACAGGGGACCTATGGCTACACCTTC. Its translation is CASSQQGTYGYTF. The chain combines TRBV12-3 or TRBV12-4 with TRBJ1-2; 7 bases line up with TRBD1. This CDR3 spans 13 amino acids. Germline trimming cut 5 bases from V and 4 bases from J; bases unmatched to any gene: 4.

V and J are TRBV9 and TRBJ2-1; D may correspond to TRBD1 or TRBD2 (5 bases each). The germline V gene encodes CDR1 SGDLS and CDR2 YYNGEE. The CDR3 runs 15 residues. V was trimmed by 0 bases and J by 10 bases, leaving 17 bases between them. The CDR3 bases are TGTGCCAGCAGCGTAGGAGGGGCTGAGTCGAGGGAGCAGTTCTTC. It translates to CASSVGGAESREQFF. Complete variable domain (other parts from reference TRBV9 and TRBJ2-1): DSGVTQTPKHLITATGQRVTLRCSPRSGDLSVYWYQQSLDQGLQFLIQYYNGEERAKGNILERFSAQQFPDLHSELNLSSLELGDSALYFCASSVGGAESREQFFGPGTRLTVL.

This clone was counted a single time. The rearrangement joins TRBV10-1 to TRBJ2-5; 8 nucleotides agree with TRBD2. The J segment lost 2 bases and the V segment lost 3 bases, leaving 11 bases of the junction unmatched. Germline V CDR1 and CDR2: WNHNN, SYGVQD (reference sequence). This CDR3 region has 17 residues. CDR3 loop: CASSDVGGGWGQETQYF. DNA for the CDR3: TGCGCCAGCAGTGACGTCGGCGGGGGGTGGGGTCAAGAGACCCAGTACTTC.

The chain is built from TRBV4-1 and TRBJ1-2; D not resolved. The V end lost 3 bases, the J end lost 2 bases, and 10 bases lay between the germline ends. The CDR3 sequence is 14 residues long. Germline CDR1 reads MGHRA; CDR2 reads YSYEKL. The CDR3 loop is CASSQQALNYGYTF. DNA for the CDR3: TGCGCCAGCAGCCAGCAGGCCCTGAACTATGGCTACACCTTC.

The chain uses TRBV6-5 and TRBJ2-4, with TRBD2 matching over 9 bases. The germline V gene has CDR1 MNHEY and CDR2 SVGAGI. V lost 10 bases to trimming and J lost 4 bases; unmatched junction nucleotides: 11. This CDR3 spans 15 amino acids. The CDR3 loop is CAIRRRGGRKNIQYF. CDR3 nucleotides: TGTGCCATCAGGCGGCGGGGGGGCCGTAAAAACATTCAGTACTTC.

This chain connects TRBV6-1 to TRBJ2-2; no firm D call. V was cut by 0 bases and J by 3 bases, with 8 bases left in between. This CDR3 has 15 amino acids. The germline CDR1 and CDR2 sequences are MNHNS and SASEGT. The CDR3 region is CASSEALHDTGELFF. The CDR3, as DNA: TGTGCCAGCAGTGAAGCGCTCCATGACACCGGGGAGCTGTTTTTT.

The rearrangement links TRBV5-1 to TRBJ1-4; D is uncertain. CDR1 and CDR2 (germline): SGHRS, YFSETQ. The CDR3 sequence is 15 residues long. V was shortened by 1 base and J by 0 bases, with 7 bases between the two germline ends. The CDR3 reads CASSLSSATNEKLFF. In nucleotides, the CDR3 is TGCGCCAGCAGCTTGTCGAGTGCAACTAATGAAAAACTGTTTTTT.

This clone appeared a single time. J is TRBJ1-3 and V is TRBV28; weak D call: TRBD1 (5 bases). Deletions cut 4 bases from V and 0 bases from J, with 13 bases between. The CDR3 loop spans 16 amino acids. Germline values: CDR1 MDHEN, CDR2 SYDVKM. This CDR3 reads CASSSGSGVSGNTIYF. CDR3 in DNA: TGTGCCAGCAGTTCAGGGAGCGGGGTCTCTGGAAACACCATATATTTT.

V is TRBV19 and J is TRBJ1-1, with 9 nucleotides matching TRBD1. This CDR3 has 14 amino acids. V dropped 6 bases and J dropped 2; count of bases not matched to a gene: 4. Germline lookup yields CDR1 LNHDA and CDR2 SQIVND (reference sequence). In nucleotides, the CDR3 is TGTGCCAGTAGGCCCACAGGGGGCAACACTGAAGCTTTCTTT. Protein sequence: CASRPTGGNTEAFF.

The genes are TRBV11-3 and TRBJ2-1, with 8 bases aligning to TRBD1. The germline V gene encodes CDR1 SGHNT and CDR2 YENEEA. The V gene end was trimmed by 5 bases and the J gene end by 7 bases; junction bases not matched to a gene: 4. The CDR3 contains 13 residues. CDR3 nucleotide sequence: TGTGCCAGCAGCCCGGACAGGGCAAATGAGCAGTTCTTC. Protein product: CASSPDRANEQFF.

The chain is built from TRBV4-1 and TRBJ2-2; unclear D gene. V was trimmed by 2 bases and J by 0 bases, leaving 13 bases between them. The CDR3 has 17 amino acids. CDR1 and CDR2 (germline): MGHRA, YSYEKL. CDR3 region: CASSQSHPFSNTGELFF. DNA of the CDR3: TGCGCCAGCAGCCAATCCCACCCTTTCTCGAACACCGGGGAGCTGTTTTTT.

This clone was counted once. The chain has TRBV4-1 and TRBJ2-3, with D unresolved. The CDR3 length is 13 residues. Germline V gene sequence: CDR1 MGHRA, CDR2 YSYEKL. Trimming stripped 1 base from V and 6 bases from J, with 8 bases between. CDR3 sequence (DNA): TGCGCCAGCAGCCAAGTGGGGTCGGATACGCAGTATTTT. Amino acids: CASSQVGSDTQYF.